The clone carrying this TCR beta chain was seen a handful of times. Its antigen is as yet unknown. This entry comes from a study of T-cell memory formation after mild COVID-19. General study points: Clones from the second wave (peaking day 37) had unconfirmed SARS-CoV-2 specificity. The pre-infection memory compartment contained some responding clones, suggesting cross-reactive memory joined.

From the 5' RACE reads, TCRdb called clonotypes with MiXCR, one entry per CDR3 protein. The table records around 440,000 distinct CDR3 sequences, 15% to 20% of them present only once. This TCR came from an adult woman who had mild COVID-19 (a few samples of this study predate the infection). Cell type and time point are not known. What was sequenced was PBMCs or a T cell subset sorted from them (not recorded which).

The CDR3 sequence is CASSQGFSGNTIYF. The CDR3 DNA sequence: TGTGCCAGCAGCCAAGGGTTTTCTGGAAACACCATATATTTT. V usage is TRBV12-3 or TRBV12-4 and J usage is TRBJ1-3; D is ambiguous. V was pared by 6 bases and J by 1 base, with 10 bases between. This CDR3 has 14 amino acids.